A single sample is the source of the 28 T cell receptor beta chains below, sequenced in a study of graft-versus-host responses after intestinal transplantation. Their antigens remain unidentified. Sequencing was performed with immunoSEQ multiplex PCR; in TCRdb, only in-frame clones are kept and a portion is missing. The sample includes over 100,000 clones, approximately 92% of them seen just once. The material was unstimulated CD4+ T cells sorted from spleen or lymph node cells, obtained before intestinal transplant. The receptors stem from a human donor who received an intestinal transplant.

This chain uses TRBV6-1 with TRBJ2-7; 9 bases align to TRBD1. This CDR3 spans 15 amino acids. Germline V gene data show CDR1 as MNHNS and CDR2 as SASEGT. The V and J ends lost 6 bases and 1 base, in that order; junction bases with no gene match: 7. The CDR3 here is CASSAGTGSSYEQYF. The CDR3 nucleotides read TGTGCCAGCAGCGCCGGGACAGGGTCTTCCTACGAGCAGTACTTC.

The genes are TRBV7-3 and TRBJ1-1; D gene unclear. This CDR3 has 13 residues. V dropped 5 bases and J dropped 8 bases, with 15 bases sitting between them. CDR1 SGHTA and CDR2 FQGTGA come from the germline V gene. This CDR3 is CASSPYSHHEAFF. The CDR3 region has the DNA TGTGCCAGCAGCCCCTACAGCCATCACGAAGCTTTCTTT.

This clone came up once. The rearrangement uses TRBV30 and TRBJ1-2, with a tentative D call TRBD1 (6 bases). The germline gives CDR1 GTSNPN, CDR2 SVGIG (reference sequence). Between the trimmed V and J ends, which lost 1 base and 8 bases, there was a span of 17 bases. The CDR3 consists of 14 residues. CDR3 loop: CAWSAGLGARGYTF. CDR3 nucleotide sequence: TGTGCCTGGAGTGCCGGATTGGGGGCGAGAGGCTACACCTTC. Full variable domain (missing parts from reference TRBV30 and TRBJ1-2): SQTIHQWPATLVQPVGSPLSLECTVEGTSNPNLYWYRQAAGRGLQLLFYSVGIGQISSEVPQNLSASRPQDRQFILSSKKLLLSDSGFYLCAWSAGLGARGYTFGSGTRLTVV.

The rearrangement links TRBV2 to TRBJ2-3; no clear D. V shed 5 bases and J shed 8 bases, with 20 bases lying between them. The CDR3 covers 15 residues. Germline CDR1 is SNHLY and CDR2 is FYNNEI. CDR3 loop: CASSLTKGPMGTQYF. In nucleotides, the CDR3 is TGTGCCAGCAGTTTAACCAAAGGGCCGATGGGTACGCAGTATTTT. The variable domain in full, with the rest retrieved from reference TRBV2 and TRBJ2-3, is EPEVTQTPSHQVTQMGQEVILRCVPISNHLYFYWYRQILGQKVEFLVSFYNNEISEKSEIFDDQFSVERPDGSNFTLKIRSTKLEDSAMYFCASSLTKGPMGTQYFGPGTRLTVL.

This clone was seen once. V and J are TRBV2 and TRBJ2-2; possible D gene TRBD2, 6 bases. The CDR3 has 14 amino acids. Trimming shortened V by 7 bases and J by 3 bases, and 12 bases separated the two germline ends. Germline V lookup: CDR1 SNHLY, CDR2 FYNNEI. CDR3 sequence: CASNWRDYTGELFF. CDR3 sequence (DNA): TGTGCCAGCAATTGGCGGGATTACACCGGGGAGCTGTTTTTT.

In the case of this clone: The junction and the germline gene differ at one end; a read error may be behind it. The chain links TRBV7-7 to TRBJ2-4, with D perhaps matching TRBD1 or TRBD2 (5 bases each). Germline CDR1 reads SSHAT; CDR2 reads FNYEAQ (reference sequence). This CDR3 has 13 residues. CDR3 in amino acids: CASSLGPHDIQYF. The CDR3 DNA reads TGTGCTAGCAGCCTGGGACCCCACGACATTCAGTACTTC.

The V call is TRBV5-1, the J call TRBJ1-5, with D possibly being TRBD1 (5 bases). The CDR3 is 13 amino acids. Trimming cost V 4 bases and J 4 bases, with 9 bases left between them. The germline CDR1 and CDR2 sequences are SGHRS and YFSETQ. The CDR3 loop is CASSRDLNQPQHF. The CDR3 DNA follows: TGCGCCAGCAGCCGGGACCTAAATCAGCCCCAGCATTTT.

J is TRBJ2-7 and V is TRBV6-1; D perhaps matches TRBD1 (5 bases). Germline loops: CDR1 MNHNS, CDR2 SASEGT. The CDR3 has 14 residues. V shed 1 base and J shed 0 bases, with 7 bases lying between them. In DNA form, the CDR3 reads TGTGCCAGCAGTGAAGGTGACAGCTCCTACGAGCAGTACTTC. It encodes CASSEGDSSYEQYF.

In this sample, this clone turned up once. The chain couples TRBV29-1 to TRBJ1-2, with 10 bases identical to TRBD1. CDR1 is SQVTM and CDR2 is ANQGSEA in the germline V gene. Trimming took 6 bases from V and 0 from J; bases not matched to a gene: 4. The CDR3 loop spans 14 amino acids. The CDR3 DNA follows: TGCAGCGTAAAGGGACAGGGGACTAACTATGGCTACACCTTC. This translates into CSVKGQGTNYGYTF. Complete variable domain (other parts from reference TRBV29-1 and TRBJ1-2): SAVISQKPSRDICQRGTSLTIQCQVDSQVTMMFWYRQQPGQSLTLIATANQGSEATYESGFVIDKFPISRPNLTFSTLTVSNMSPEDSSIYLCSVKGQGTNYGYTFGSGTRLTVV.

The chain is built from TRBV5-1 and TRBJ2-3, with 9 bases that match TRBD2. The V and J ends lost 2 bases and 5 bases, in that order; junction bases with no gene match: 6. Germline loops: CDR1 SGHRS, CDR2 YFSETQ. CDR3 length: 15 amino acids. The CDR3 sequence: CASSFAGGPGDTQYF. As DNA, the CDR3 is TGCGCCAGCAGCTTTGCGGGAGGGCCTGGAGATACGCAGTATTTT.

This rearrangement joins TRBV7-2 to TRBJ2-1, with D possibly matching TRBD1 (5 bases). V lost 1 base, J lost 0 bases, and 13 bases lay in between. This CDR3 contains 17 residues. The germline V gene encodes CDR1 SGHTA and CDR2 FQGNSA. The CDR3: CASSLVGHSRSYNEQFF. In DNA form, the CDR3 reads TGTGCCAGCAGCTTAGTGGGGCATAGCCGCTCCTACAATGAGCAGTTCTTC.

J is TRBJ1-5 and V is TRBV28, with 9 positions matching TRBD1. The ends lost 5 bases at V and 0 bases at J; junction bases unmatched: 11. The length of the CDR3 is 18 residues. Germline CDR1 is MDHEN and CDR2 is SYDVKM. The CDR3: CASSKGQGQPYSNQPQHF. In DNA form, the CDR3 reads TGTGCCAGCAGTAAGGGACAGGGCCAACCTTATAGCAATCAGCCCCAGCATTTT.

V usage is TRBV19 and J usage is TRBJ1-3; D is possibly TRBD1 (6 bases). The CDR3 extends over 14 amino acids. Germline loops: CDR1 LNHDA, CDR2 SQIVND (reference sequence). V dropped 7 bases and J dropped 0 bases, with 10 bases sitting between them. The CDR3 loop reads CASKDRSSGNTIYF. CDR3 coding DNA: TGTGCCAGTAAAGACAGGAGCTCTGGAAACACCATATATTTT.

The chain uses TRBV7-3 and TRBJ2-1; either TRBD1 or TRBD2 may supply D (5 bases each). Between the trimmed V and J ends, which lost 0 bases and 5 bases, there was a span of 14 bases. Germline V CDR1 and CDR2: SGHTA, FQGTGA. The CDR3 is 16 residues long. Here the CDR3 DNA reads TGTGCCAGCAGCTTAACGGGGGTAGCGCTTAACAATGAGCAGTTCTTC. Translation gives CASSLTGVALNNEQFF.

This clone showed up just once. The V gene is TRBV6-5, the J gene TRBJ1-3; D gene uncertain. Germline assignment: CDR1 MNHEY and CDR2 SVGAGI. The CDR3 contains 14 residues. The V gene lost 5 bases and the J gene lost 0 bases, with 8 bases spanning the gap. CDR3 coding DNA: TGTGCCAGCAGTGGTGGAGGCTCTGGAAACACCATATATTTT. As protein: CASSGGGSGNTIYF.

The chain links TRBV25-1 to TRBJ1-2, with 10 bases that match TRBD1. Germline CDR1 reads MGHDK; CDR2 reads SYGVNS. Trimming cost V 4 bases and J 5 bases; bases outside gene matches: 7. There are 15 residues in the CDR3. CDR3 in amino acids: CASSGPGQGMYGYTF. The CDR3 DNA reads as TGTGCCAGCAGTGGGCCGGGACAGGGGATGTATGGCTACACCTTC.

The rearrangement links TRBV27 to TRBJ2-2; D uncertain. Germline V lookup: CDR1 MNHEY, CDR2 SMNVEV (reference sequence). The ends were cut back, 6 bases at V and 3 bases at J, with 17 bases in the middle. The CDR3 is 16 amino acids. The CDR3 region is CASRAYGGRYTGELFF. For the CDR3, the DNA is TGTGCCAGCAGAGCCTACGGCGGACGGTACACCGGGGAGCTGTTTTTT.

The CDR3 loop reads CAWNPGFGDSETQYF. The CDR3 DNA sequence: TGTGCCTGGAATCCAGGTTTCGGAGATTCAGAGACCCAGTACTTC. This chain links TRBV30 with TRBJ2-5, with D uncertain. The ends were cut back, 4 bases at V and 4 bases at J, with 19 bases in the middle. The germline V gene encodes CDR1 GTSNPN and CDR2 SVGIG (reference sequence). The CDR3 is 15 amino acids.

This clone was picked up a small number of times. The gene calls are TRBV7-3 and TRBJ1-5; perhaps TRBD1 as D (6 bases). With 5 bases removed from V and 5 bases from J, the gap between germline ends came to 10 bases. The CDR3 is 13 amino acids. Looked up from germline, CDR1 is SGHTA and CDR2 is FQGTGA. The CDR3 spells CASSRDKDQPQHF. The CDR3 DNA sequence: TGTGCCAGCAGCCGGGACAAAGATCAGCCCCAGCATTTT. The whole variable domain, remainder taken from reference TRBV7-3 and TRBJ1-5, is GAGVSQTPSNKVTEKGKYVELRCDPISGHTALYWYRQSLGQGPEFLIYFQGTGAADDSGLPNDRFFAVRPEGSVSTLKIQRTERGDSAVYLCASSRDKDQPQHFGDGTRLSIL.

The V call is TRBV5-4, the J call TRBJ1-4; D remains unclear. The CDR3 runs 15 residues. Germline V lookup: CDR1 SGHNT, CDR2 YYREEE (reference sequence). V dropped 0 bases and J dropped 1 base, with 7 bases sitting between them. The CDR3 loop is CASSLVGKTNEKLFF. In nucleotides, the CDR3 is TGTGCCAGCAGCTTGGTTGGGAAAACTAATGAAAAACTGTTTTTT. The variable domain in full, with the rest retrieved from reference TRBV5-4 and TRBJ1-4, is ETGVTQSPTHLIKTRGQQVTLRCSSQSGHNTVSWYQQALGQGPQFIFQYYREEENGRGNFPPRFSGLQFPNYSSELNVNALELDDSALYLCASSLVGKTNEKLFFGSGTQLSVL.

The chain recombines TRBV2 with TRBJ1-5; tentative D call: TRBD1 (5 bases). The CDR3 consists of 15 residues. Germline CDR1 and CDR2: SNHLY and FYNNEI. Trimming stripped 6 bases from V and 6 bases from J, with 18 bases between. The CDR3, as DNA: TGTGCCAGCAGCCTGGGAGGGCAGGGCGGTCAGCCCCAGCATTTT. Translation gives CASSLGGQGGQPQHF.

The rearrangement uses TRBV18 and TRBJ2-1; D is uncertain. V lost 2 bases to trimming and J lost 6 bases, with 11 bases between them. Germline V CDR1 and CDR2: KGHSH, LQKENI. The CDR3 runs 14 residues. CDR3 loop: CASSPNRQANEQFF. The DNA for the CDR3 is TGTGCCAGCTCACCAAACAGACAAGCCAATGAGCAGTTCTTC.

This clone was seen once. This chain links TRBV18 with TRBJ1-1; no reliable D call. CDR1 and CDR2 from the germline V gene are KGHSH and LQKENI. The V gene lost 3 bases and the J gene lost 0 bases, with 11 bases spanning the gap. The CDR3 sequence is 15 residues long. The CDR3 here is CASSPVSALNTEAFF. In DNA form, the CDR3 reads TGTGCCAGCTCACCCGTTTCGGCTCTGAACACTGAAGCTTTCTTT.

About this clone itself: This sample also contains other DNA sequences that code for the same CDR3. This chain uses TRBV28 with TRBJ2-7; D perhaps matches TRBD2 (5 bases). This CDR3 has 12 amino acids. Germline CDR1 is MDHEN and CDR2 is SYDVKM. The germline V and J ends were trimmed by 3 bases and 10 bases, with 13 bases remaining between them. The CDR3 sequence: CASSLRAGSQYF. DNA of the CDR3: TGTGCCAGCAGTTTGAGGGCTGGTAGTCAGTACTTC.

In nucleotides, the CDR3 is TGTGCCAGCAGCCGGACAGGGGGCGGGAACTATGGCTACACCTTC. Amino acids: CASSRTGGGNYGYTF. The V gene is TRBV6-5, the J gene TRBJ1-2, with 11 bases aligning to TRBD1. The CDR3 is 15 residues long. Looked up from germline, CDR1 is MNHEY and CDR2 is SVGAGI. Trimming removed 6 bases from V and 2 bases from J; junction bases left unmatched: 5.

The V gene is TRBV6-5, the J gene TRBJ2-1; unclear D gene. Trimming pared 4 bases from V and 3 bases from J, leaving 13 bases between. This CDR3 is 15 amino acids long. The germline V gene has CDR1 MNHEY and CDR2 SVGAGI. CDR3: CASSSPSRNYNEQFF. The DNA for the CDR3 is TGTGCCAGCAGTTCCCCATCTAGGAACTACAATGAGCAGTTCTTC.

The V gene is TRBV27, the J gene TRBJ2-1; TRBD2 aligns across 9 bases. Germline CDR1 MNHEY, CDR2 SMNVEV (reference sequence). CDR3 length: 14 amino acids. J was trimmed by 4 bases and V by 5 bases; bases with no gene match: 3. DNA for the CDR3: TGTGCCAGCAGTCGACTAGCGGTTTACAATGAGCAGTTCTTC. Translation: CASSRLAVYNEQFF.

The V gene is TRBV27, the J gene TRBJ1-5; tentatively, D is TRBD1 (6 bases). V was clipped by 6 bases and J by 8 bases, with 14 bases between them. CDR1 is MNHEY and CDR2 is SMNVEV in the germline V gene (reference sequence). The CDR3 has 13 amino acids. DNA of the CDR3: TGTGCCAGCAGCCACTACAGGGATGAGCCCCAGCATTTT. Encoded protein: CASSHYRDEPQHF.